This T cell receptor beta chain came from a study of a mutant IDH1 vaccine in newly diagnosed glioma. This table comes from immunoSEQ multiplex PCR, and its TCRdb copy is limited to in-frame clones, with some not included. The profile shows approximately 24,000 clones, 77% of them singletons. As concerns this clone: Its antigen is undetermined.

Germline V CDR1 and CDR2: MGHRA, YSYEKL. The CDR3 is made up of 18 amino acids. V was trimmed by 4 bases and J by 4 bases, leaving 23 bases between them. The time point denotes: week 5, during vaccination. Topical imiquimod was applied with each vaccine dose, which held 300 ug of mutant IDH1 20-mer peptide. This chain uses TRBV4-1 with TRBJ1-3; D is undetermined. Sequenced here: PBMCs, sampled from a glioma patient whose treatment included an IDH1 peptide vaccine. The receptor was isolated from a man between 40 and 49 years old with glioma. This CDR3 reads CASSRVSSAERRGNTIYF. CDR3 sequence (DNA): TGCGCCAGCAGCCGAGTAAGTAGTGCGGAGCGTCGCGGAAACACCATATATTTT.